Here is one T cell receptor beta chain with its context. This clonotype appeared a few times. Its binding antigen is unknown. No much larger clonotype is one base removed from it; base qualities were not supplied. In the paper's terms, the time point label means: patch test 1, 2 weeks after DPC sensitization. The treatment or condition label corresponds to: therapeutic diphenylcyclopropenone sensitization with weekly scalp DPC. At every patch-test visit, the blood draw took place before the patch test was put on. To be eligible, patients had to be aged 18 to 70, diagnosed with alopecia and judged suitable for DPC therapy, while pregnant patients were excluded. Total RNA was extracted from unfractionated whole blood collected in Tempus Blood RNA tubes. This sample stems from a study of human T cells and chemical hapten exposure (dated by TCRdb to the early 2020s). A note on the overall study: For sensitization, 2% DPC in acetone was applied to a 2 cm by 2 cm area of upper inner arm skin. Patch tests used Finn chambers with 0.01% DPC on the upper back, scored after 6 days by International Contact Dermatitis Research Group standards. Peripheral blood TCR repertoire changes were tracked in vivo in alopecia patients during primary and secondary sensitization to the hapten diphenylcyclopropenone (DPC). The mostly female patient cohort included alopecia areata with under or over 50% scalp involvement, alopecia totalis and alopecia universalis. Blood samples were taken from patients before sensitization (week 0) and then at 2, 6 and about 24 weeks after DPC sensitization. For TCR sequencing, blood came from about 29 alopecia patients at anywhere from one to four time points (pre-sensitization, 2, 6 and 24 weeks). Libraries were pooled for sequencing, and variation in per-sample TCR yields was attributed mainly to small differences in library volumes within the pool. Weekly therapeutic DPC doses were additionally applied to the scalp of patients throughout the roughly 24-week study period. Overall study outcomes, separate from this receptor: Compared with pre-sensitization or healthy control sets, expanded TCRs formed significantly more large CDR3 similarity clusters, which is consistent with antigen-driven responses. No change with DPC sensitization was found in the number of TCRs above 1 in 1000 frequency, and no evidence of global repertoire structure alterations was found. A positive correlation was found between the number of PT1 expanded TCRs and patch test score, with significance reached at thresholds 8, 16 and 32 but not 4. After repeated subsampling, changes were observed in the strength of the expansion versus patch-test correlation and in the threshold at which the correlation became significant. Because every patient had alopecia, a presumed autoimmune disease, the patients' immune response might differ from that of healthy individuals.

Library prep was done by RACE. Data came from a NextSeq 500. Library preparation attached unique molecular identifiers to individual cDNA molecules for quantitative, reproducible TCR counting. For every blood RNA sample, sequencing covered both the TCR alpha and TCR beta chains. The paper's processing steps were these. The median number of TCRs per sample was roughly 100,000, ranging from about 20,000 to 750,000. The Decombinator software suite was used to annotate the V, J and CDR3 of the TCR reads. For the PS versus PT1 abundance plots, all samples were subsampled to the same number of TCRs (28,000). TCRs were defined as expanded if absent before sensitization and observed at least eight times at the 2-week time point. TCRdb's own reprocessing of the public reads used fastp at Q25 and MiXCR and kept productive beta chains. Identical CDR3 proteins give one entry, which carries the most common genes and DNA. The V and J calls, along with clone size, are taken from TCRdb and not from the paper's own processing. The sample contains some 350,000 distinct CDR3 sequences, approximately 6.3% of them found a single time. Of the sample, around 8.2% is held by the ten largest clones.

As encoded in the germline V gene (reference sequence), CDR1 is MNHEY while CDR2 is SMNVEV. From cysteine to phenylalanine, the CDR3 is 17 amino acids long. Only the CDR3 portion is preserved as DNA: 51 bases, with reading frame beginning at the first base. V was cut back by 5 bases and J by 0 bases, leaving a gap of 14 bases between them. This receptor was identified in a woman younger than 30 with alopecia areata. Some clones in this sample may be carry-over from other donors' samples. The rearrangement combines TRBV27 with TRBJ2-6; TRBD1 is perhaps the D gene, given 6 matching bases. Specimen: whole blood, collected in connection with sensitization to the hapten diphenylcyclopropenone (DPC). The bases are TGTGCCAGCAGTGACAGGAGATACAACTCTGGGGCCAACGTCCTGACTTTC. Its protein product is CASSDRRYNSGANVLTF. The entire variable domain, with the stretches around the CDR3 drawn from the reference TRBV27 and TRBJ2-6 proteins, is EAQVTQNPRYLITVTGKKLTVTCSQNMNHEYMSWYRQDPGLGLRQIYYSMNVEVTDKGDVPEGYKVSRKEKRNFPLILESPSPNQTSLYFCASSDRRYNSGANVLTFGAGSRLTVL.